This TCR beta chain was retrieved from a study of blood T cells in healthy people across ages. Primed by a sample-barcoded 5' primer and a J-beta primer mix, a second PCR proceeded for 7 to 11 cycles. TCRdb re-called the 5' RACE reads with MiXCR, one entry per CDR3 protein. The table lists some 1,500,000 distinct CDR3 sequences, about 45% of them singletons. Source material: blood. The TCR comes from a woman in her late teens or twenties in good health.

This chain's CDR3 is CASSLVNQNNEQFF. The CDR3 coding sequence is TGTGCCAGCAGCTTAGTTAATCAGAACAATGAGCAGTTCTTC. The chain employs TRBV7-9 and TRBJ2-1; no definite D call. The length of the CDR3 is 14 residues. The germline V gene encodes CDR1 SEHNR and CDR2 FQNEAQ (reference sequence). V lost 1 base, J lost 5 bases, and 9 bases lay in between.